These 13 T cell receptor beta chains share one sample of origin, sequenced in a study of blood T cells in healthy people across ages. Primers used in a second PCR of about 6 to 11 cycles were a sample-barcoded 5' primer and a J-beta primer mix. TCRdb ran MiXCR on the 5' RACE reads and lists one entry per CDR3 protein. The table includes under 800,000 distinct CDR3 sequences, roughly 47% detected once. The sequenced material came from blood. These TCRs come from a woman aged 55-69 years in good health.

This sequence joins TRBV2 and TRBJ1-5; D remains unclear. The germline V gene encodes CDR1 SNHLY and CDR2 FYNNEI. CDR3 length: 15 amino acids. With 1 base removed from V and 5 bases from J, the gap between germline ends came to 12 bases. The DNA of the CDR3 is TGTGCCAGCAGTGAAGATATAGGAGGATATCAGCCCCAGCATTTT. Translation gives CASSEDIGGYQPQHF. Drawing the rest from reference TRBV2 and TRBJ1-5, the complete variable domain is EPEVTQTPSHQVTQMGQEVILRCVPISNHLYFYWYRQILGQKVEFLVSFYNNEISEKSEIFDDQFSVERPDGSNFTLKIRSTKLEDSAMYFCASSEDIGGYQPQHFGDGTRLSIL.

Details on this clonotype: This sequence may be a read error, since a much larger clone differs from it by one base. The chain joins TRBV12-3 or TRBV12-4 to TRBJ2-1; unclear D gene. Trimming stripped 1 base from V and 5 bases from J, with 12 bases between. The CDR3 is made up of 15 amino acids. Written as DNA, the CDR3 is TGTGCCAGCAGTTTAGAGGGTAGTACCAACAATGAGCAGTTCTTC. Its translation is CASSLEGSTNNEQFF.

The CDR3 region has the DNA TGCAGTGCTAGTCTAAGTAGCGGGTCATACAATGAGCAGTTCTTC. Translating it yields CSASLSSGSYNEQFF. The chain couples TRBV20-1 to TRBJ2-1, with TRBD2 matching over 7 bases. This CDR3 spans 15 amino acids. The germline V gene encodes CDR1 DFQATT and CDR2 SNEGSKA (reference sequence). V was clipped by 3 bases and J by 4 bases; unmatched bases: 9.

This clonotype has only a few counts. This chain links TRBV6-6 with TRBJ2-1; D is uncertain. V lost 6 bases to trimming and J lost 7 bases, with 10 bases between them. The CDR3 contains 12 residues. Germline CDR1 reads MNHNY; CDR2 reads SVGAGI (reference sequence). CDR3 protein: CASRKPSNEQFF. Here the CDR3 DNA reads TGTGCCAGCAGGAAACCATCAAATGAGCAGTTCTTC.

V usage is TRBV7-9 and J usage is TRBJ2-3; 9 bases fit TRBD2. Germline loops: CDR1 SEHNR, CDR2 FQNEAQ (reference sequence). V gave up 3 bases and J gave up 4 bases; unmatched junction bases: 5. CDR3 size: 15 residues. CDR3: CASSLLAGSADTQYF. CDR3 DNA sequence: TGTGCCAGCAGCTTGCTAGCGGGGAGCGCAGATACGCAGTATTTT. Filled out from reference TRBV7-9 and TRBJ2-3, the complete variable domain reads DTGVSQNPRHKITKRGQNVTFRCDPISEHNRLYWYRQTLGQGPEFLTYFQNEAQLEKSRLLSDRFSAERPKGSFSTLEIQRTEQGDSAMYLCASSLLAGSADTQYFGPGTRLTVL.

This chain connects TRBV20-1 to TRBJ2-1; D remains unclear. Germline V lookup: CDR1 DFQATT, CDR2 SNEGSKA (reference sequence). The CDR3 length is 11 residues. V gave up 5 bases and J gave up 8 bases, with 10 bases separating them. The CDR3 loop reads CSAPSVHEQFF. In DNA, the CDR3 is TGCAGTGCTCCGAGCGTCCATGAGCAGTTCTTC.

V and J are TRBV6-2 or TRBV6-3 and TRBJ1-5; 8 bases are shared with TRBD1. The germline V gene encodes CDR1 MNHEY and CDR2 SVGEGT. Trimming cost V 6 bases and J 2 bases; bases outside gene matches: 6. CDR3 length: 15 residues. The CDR3 here is CASSGQGAGNQPQHF. Written as DNA, the CDR3 is TGTGCCAGCAGCGGTCAGGGGGCTGGCAATCAGCCCCAGCATTTT.

This clonotype was detected a few times. The rearrangement uses TRBV12-3 or TRBV12-4 and TRBJ2-2; the D gene is possibly TRBD1 (5 bases). The CDR3 runs to 16 residues. Trimming shortened V by 3 bases and J by 4 bases, and 15 bases separated the two germline ends. CDR3 bases: TGTGCCAGCAGTTTGTTAACAGGACGTGGCACCGGGGAGCTGTTTTTT. The encoded protein is CASSLLTGRGTGELFF.

This chain links TRBV6-5 with TRBJ1-5; D is possibly TRBD1 (5 bases). This CDR3 is 14 amino acids long. Trimming cost V 2 bases and J 5 bases, with 10 bases left between them. CDR1 is MNHEY, CDR2 SVGAGI, per germline. CDR3 loop: CASSYRAGDQPQHF. The CDR3 DNA sequence: TGTGCCAGCAGTTACAGGGCGGGGGATCAGCCCCAGCATTTT.

This chain joins TRBV20-1 and TRBJ2-7; 8 bases line up with TRBD2. V lost 6 bases to trimming and J lost 4 bases; unmatched junction nucleotides: 8. In germline, CDR1 is DFQATT, CDR2 SNEGSKA (reference sequence). The CDR3 runs 13 residues. The CDR3 reads CSAEPGGAYEQYF. In DNA form, the CDR3 reads TGCAGTGCGGAACCGGGGGGGGCGTACGAGCAGTACTTC.

CDR3 in amino acids: CASSEGRTVERASPLHF. CDR3 DNA: TGTGCCAGCAGTGAAGGTCGGACCGTCGAACGGGCCTCACCCCTCCACTTT. V gene TRBV25-1 combines with J gene TRBJ1-6; D gene ambiguous. There are 17 residues in the CDR3. CDR1 is MGHDK and CDR2 is SYGVNS in the germline V gene. Trimming took off 2 bases at V and 10 bases at J, with 21 bases between the two ends.

V and J are TRBV9 and TRBJ2-2, with D tentatively TRBD1 (6 bases). V was pared by 4 bases and J by 5 bases, with 15 bases between. Germline-derived CDR1 and CDR2 are SGDLS and YYNGEE. This CDR3 has 15 residues. CDR3 amino acids: CASSTSRGRTGELFF. CDR3 nucleotide sequence: TGTGCCAGCAGCACAAGCAGGGGTAGAACCGGGGAGCTGTTTTTT. Complete variable domain (other parts from reference TRBV9 and TRBJ2-2): DSGVTQTPKHLITATGQRVTLRCSPRSGDLSVYWYQQSLDQGLQFLIQYYNGEERAKGNILERFSAQQFPDLHSELNLSSLELGDSALYFCASSTSRGRTGELFFGEGSRLTVL.

The chain combines TRBV4-2 with TRBJ2-7, with TRBD2 identical over 10 bases. V trimming: 0 bases; J trimming: 4 bases; junction bases outside the gene matches: 6. This CDR3 contains 16 residues. The V gene's germline CDR1 is LGHNA and CDR2 YNFKEQ. In DNA form, the CDR3 reads TGTGCCAGCAGCCAAGATTTATCTAGCGGGAGTTACGAGCAGTACTTC. It yields the protein CASSQDLSSGSYEQYF.